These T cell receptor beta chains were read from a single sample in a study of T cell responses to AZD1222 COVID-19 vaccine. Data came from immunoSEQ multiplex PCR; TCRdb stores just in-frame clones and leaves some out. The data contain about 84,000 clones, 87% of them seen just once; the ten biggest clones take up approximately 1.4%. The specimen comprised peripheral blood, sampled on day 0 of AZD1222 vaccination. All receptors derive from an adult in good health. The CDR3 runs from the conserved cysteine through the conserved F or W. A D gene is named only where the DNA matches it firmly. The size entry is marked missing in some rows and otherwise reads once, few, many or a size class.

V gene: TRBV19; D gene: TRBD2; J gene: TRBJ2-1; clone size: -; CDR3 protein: CASSKRLSSGASSYNEQFF
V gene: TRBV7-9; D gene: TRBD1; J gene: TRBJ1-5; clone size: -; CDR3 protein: CASSRGQGFYQPQHF
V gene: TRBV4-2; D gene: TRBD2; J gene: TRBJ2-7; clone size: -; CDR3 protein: CASSRSLAGGGSYEQYF
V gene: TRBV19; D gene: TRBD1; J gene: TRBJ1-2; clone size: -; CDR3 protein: CASSPRTGGIHGYTF
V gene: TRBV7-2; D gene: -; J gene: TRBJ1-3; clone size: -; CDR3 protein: CASSPMGGAGNTIYF
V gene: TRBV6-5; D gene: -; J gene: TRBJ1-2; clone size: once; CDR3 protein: CASSSWDYGYTF
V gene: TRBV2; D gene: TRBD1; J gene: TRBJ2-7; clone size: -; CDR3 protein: CASRKGGTGFNEQYF
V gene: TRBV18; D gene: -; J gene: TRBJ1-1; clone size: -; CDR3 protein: CASSLTTGRVAFF
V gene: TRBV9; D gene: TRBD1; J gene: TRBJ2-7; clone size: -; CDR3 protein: CASSLRDSLFAYEQYF
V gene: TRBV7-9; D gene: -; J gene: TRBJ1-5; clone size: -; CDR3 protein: CASSLGRQEQPQHF